This T cell receptor (beta chain) was retrieved from a study of T cell changes during pregnancy in multiple sclerosis. The assay was immunoSEQ multiplex PCR, and TCRdb's table has in-frame clones only and misses some. The sample lists tens of thousands of clones; over 80% were seen once. The source is a female donor in good health, serving as a control in a pregnancy study. Some clones in this sample may be carry-over from other donors' samples. Source: PBMCs, taken in the first trimester of pregnancy.

The CDR3 is CASSQDRGRVYSPLHF. The CDR3 DNA is TGCGCCAGCAGCCAAGATAGAGGCAGAGTATATTCACCCCTCCACTTT. The chain combines TRBV4-1 with TRBJ1-6; no clear D. This CDR3 region has 16 residues. Germline CDR1 reads MGHRA; CDR2 reads YSYEKL. V lost 0 bases, J lost 8 bases, and 14 bases lay in between.